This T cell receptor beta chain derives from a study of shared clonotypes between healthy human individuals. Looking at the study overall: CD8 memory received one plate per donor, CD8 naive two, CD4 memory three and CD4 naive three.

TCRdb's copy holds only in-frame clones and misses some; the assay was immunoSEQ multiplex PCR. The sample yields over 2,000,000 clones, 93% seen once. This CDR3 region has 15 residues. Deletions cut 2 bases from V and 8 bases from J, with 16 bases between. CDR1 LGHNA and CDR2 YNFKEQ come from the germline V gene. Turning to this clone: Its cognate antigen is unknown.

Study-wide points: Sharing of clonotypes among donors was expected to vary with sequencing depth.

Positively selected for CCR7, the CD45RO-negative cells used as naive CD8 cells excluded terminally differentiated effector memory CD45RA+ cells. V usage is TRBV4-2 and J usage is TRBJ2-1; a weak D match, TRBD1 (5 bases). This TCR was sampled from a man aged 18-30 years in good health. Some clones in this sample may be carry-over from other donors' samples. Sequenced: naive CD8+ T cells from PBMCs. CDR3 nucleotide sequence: TGTGCCAGCAGCCAATTCCAGTCTTGGGGCTATGAGCAGTTCTTC. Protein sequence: CASSQFQSWGYEQFF.